A single sample gave rise to the 10 T cell receptor beta chains below, sequenced in a study of blood T cell repertoires in COVID-19. Generated by immunoSEQ multiplex PCR, the TCRdb table keeps only in-frame clones and is missing some. The sample lists under 500,000 clones, roughly 91% occurring once. Sequencing input: peripheral blood. These receptors all come from a woman in her twenties or thirties with acute or convalescent COVID-19.

This chain links TRBV11-2 with TRBJ2-7; D gene ambiguous. The CDR3 is 13 amino acids. The germline V and J ends were trimmed by 6 bases and 3 bases, with 12 bases remaining between them. Germline CDR1 is SGHAT and CDR2 is FQNNGV. The CDR3 nucleotides read TGTGCCAGCAGTCCTAGAGAGAACTACGAGCAGTACTTC. Protein sequence: CASSPRENYEQYF.

The V and J genes are TRBV5-4 and TRBJ2-5, with TRBD1 identical over 10 bases. Germline V gene data show CDR1 as SGHNT and CDR2 as YYREEE (reference sequence). The CDR3 extends over 15 amino acids. The V segment lost 4 bases and the J segment 7 bases; nucleotides outside the gene matches: 10. The CDR3 sequence is CASSARTGGLLTQYF. In nucleotides, the CDR3 is TGTGCCAGCAGCGCAAGGACAGGGGGGTTATTGACCCAGTACTTC.

The rearrangement links TRBV4-2 to TRBJ2-2; 12 nucleotides match TRBD2. Germline V gene sequence: CDR1 LGHNA, CDR2 YNFKEQ. This CDR3 contains 17 residues. The junction had 8 bases not matched to a gene; V was cut back by 3 bases and J by 6 bases. CDR3 in amino acids: CASSHSSGGAPPGELFF. CDR3 nucleotide sequence: TGTGCCAGCAGCCATTCTAGCGGGGGGGCCCCCCCCGGGGAGCTGTTTTTT.

The V and J genes are TRBV14 and TRBJ2-7; 11 nucleotides agree with TRBD2. The CDR3 is 15 amino acids. The ends lost 2 bases at V and 2 bases at J; junction bases unmatched: 2. Germline V gene sequence: CDR1 SGHDN, CDR2 FVKESK. This CDR3 is CASSQLAGGTYEQYF. DNA of the CDR3: TGTGCCAGCAGCCAACTAGCGGGGGGTACCTACGAGCAGTACTTC.

This rearrangement joins TRBV4-1 to TRBJ2-7; D possibly corresponds to TRBD1 (6 bases). The V end lost 0 bases, the J end lost 7 bases, and 16 bases lay between the germline ends. This CDR3 contains 15 residues. Germline values: CDR1 MGHRA, CDR2 YSYEKL. The CDR3 DNA follows: TGCGCCAGCAGCCAAGAATGGGGACAATCTGGGGAGCAGTACTTC. It translates to CASSQEWGQSGEQYF.

The chain has TRBV6-5 and TRBJ1-2, with no clear D. Germline CDR1 reads MNHEY; CDR2 reads SVGAGI. The CDR3 contains 16 residues. V was shortened by 2 bases and J by 5 bases, with 18 bases between the two germline ends. CDR3 sequence reads: CASSYISPPVIYGYTF. In DNA form, the CDR3 reads TGTGCCAGCAGTTACATTTCCCCGCCAGTAATTTATGGCTACACCTTC.

V usage is TRBV4-1 and J usage is TRBJ2-7, with TRBD1 matching over 11 bases. Per the germline V gene, CDR1 is MGHRA and CDR2 is YSYEKL. This CDR3 has 15 residues. The V and J ends lost 2 bases and 4 bases, in that order; junction bases with no gene match: 4. CDR3 sequence reads: CASSQPGQGVYEQYF. CDR3 bases: TGCGCCAGCAGCCAACCGGGACAGGGGGTATACGAGCAGTACTTC.

The CDR3 DNA reads TGTGCCAGCAGCTCGGGAACTGGCTTACAGACCCAGTACTTC. It yields the protein CASSSGTGLQTQYF. The genes are TRBV2 and TRBJ2-5, with a possible D match to TRBD2 (5 bases). The germline CDR1 and CDR2 sequences are SNHLY and FYNNEI. This CDR3 contains 14 residues. V lost 6 bases, J lost 6 bases, and 17 bases lay in between. The full variable domain, in which reference TRBV2 and TRBJ2-5 provide the parts outside the CDR3, is EPEVTQTPSHQVTQMGQEVILRCVPISNHLYFYWYRQILGQKVEFLVSFYNNEISEKSEIFDDQFSVERPDGSNFTLKIRSTKLEDSAMYFCASSSGTGLQTQYFGPGTRLLVL.

DNA of the CDR3: TGTGCCATAGCGGGGGCGATCTACAATGAGCAGTTCTTC. This sequence encodes CAIAGAIYNEQFF. V and J are TRBV11-2 and TRBJ2-1, with TRBD2 identical over 9 bases. CDR1 and CDR2 (germline): SGHAT, FQNNGV. Germline trimming cut 10 bases from V and 3 bases from J; bases unmatched to any gene: 4. This CDR3 spans 13 amino acids.

This clone appeared a few times. The chain carries TRBV11-2 and TRBJ2-5; TRBD1 matches 9 bases. J lost 2 bases, V lost 6 bases, and 10 bases had no gene match. CDR3 length: 16 residues. Germline CDR1 is SGHAT and CDR2 is FQNNGV. This CDR3 reads CASSHARTGAQETQYF. In nucleotides, the CDR3 is TGTGCCAGCAGTCATGCCCGGACAGGGGCACAAGAGACCCAGTACTTC.